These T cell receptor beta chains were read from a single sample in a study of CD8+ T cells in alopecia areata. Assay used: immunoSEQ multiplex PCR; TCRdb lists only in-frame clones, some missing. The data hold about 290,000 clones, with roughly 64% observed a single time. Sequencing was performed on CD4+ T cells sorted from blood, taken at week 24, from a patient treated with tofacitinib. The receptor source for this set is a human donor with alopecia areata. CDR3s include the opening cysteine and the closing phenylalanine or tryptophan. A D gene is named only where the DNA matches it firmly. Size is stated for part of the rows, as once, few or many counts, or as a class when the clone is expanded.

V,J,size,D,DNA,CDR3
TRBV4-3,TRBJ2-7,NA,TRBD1,TGCGCCAGCAGCCAGCGGACAGGGCCCTACGAGCAGTACTTC,CASSQRTGPYEQYF
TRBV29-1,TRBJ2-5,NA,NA,TGCAGCGGATTGAGGGGGGATCAAGAGACCCAGTACTTC,CSGLRGDQETQYF
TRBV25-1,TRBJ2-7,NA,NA,TGTGCCAGCAGCCACGGGTCACTCTACGAGCAGTACTTC,CASSHGSLYEQYF
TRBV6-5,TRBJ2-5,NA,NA,TGTGCCAGCAGTTACGCCCAATGGGGGGAGACCCAGTACTTC,CASSYAQWGETQYF
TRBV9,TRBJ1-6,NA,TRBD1,TGTGCCAGCAGCAAGGTTGTGGGGACAGGGCACAATTCACCCCTCCACTTT,CASSKVVGTGHNSPLHF
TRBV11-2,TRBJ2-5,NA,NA,TGTGCCAGCAGCTCTGGGAGGTCGGAGACCCAGTACTTC,CASSSGRSETQYF
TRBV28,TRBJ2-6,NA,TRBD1,TGTGCCAGCAGAACGGGACAGGGGACCTCTGGGGCCAACGTCCTGACTTTC,CASRTGQGTSGANVLTF
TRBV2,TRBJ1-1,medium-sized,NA,TGTGCCAGCAGTGGGAACAAGAACACTGAAGCTTTCTTT,CASSGNKNTEAFF
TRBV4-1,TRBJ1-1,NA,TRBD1,TGCGCCAGCAGCCCCGGACAGGGGGCCCCTTCGAACACTGAAGCTTTCTTT,CASSPGQGAPSNTEAFF
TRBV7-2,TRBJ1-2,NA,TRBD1,TGTGCCAGCAGCGTGCAGGGGGTGGGATATGGCTACACCTTC,CASSVQGVGYGYTF
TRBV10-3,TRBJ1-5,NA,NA,TGTGCCACCGGCGCTGGGAGTAGCAATCAGCCCCAGCATTTT,CATGAGSSNQPQHF
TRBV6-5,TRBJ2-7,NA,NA,TGTGCCAGCAGGCCCCCACCTCAAGGGAGAATCAAGCAGTACTTC,CASRPPPQGRIKQYF
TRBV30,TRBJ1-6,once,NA,TGTGCCTGGAGTGTGGGACAAGATAATTCACCCCTCCACTTT,CAWSVGQDNSPLHF
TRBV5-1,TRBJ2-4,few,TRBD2,TGCGCCAGCAGCCTCGGGACTACTGATCAGTACTTC,CASSLGTTDQYF
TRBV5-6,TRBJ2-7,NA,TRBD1,TGTGCCAGCAGCTTGGTACGACAGGGGATGTACGAGCAGTACTTC,CASSLVRQGMYEQYF
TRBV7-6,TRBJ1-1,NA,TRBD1,TGTGCCAGCAGCTTAGACCAGGGGGCCGGGACTGAAGCTTTCTTT,CASSLDQGAGTEAFF
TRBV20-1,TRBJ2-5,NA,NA,TGCAGTGCTAGTGAAGAGACCCAGTACTTC,CSASEETQYF
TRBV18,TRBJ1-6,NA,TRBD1,TGTGCCAGCTCAGCCTTAGGGACAGGGGAGGCACCCCTCCACTTT,CASSALGTGEAPLHF
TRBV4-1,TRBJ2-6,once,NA,TGCGCCAGCAGCCGTGACGGGAGCTCTGGGGCCAACGTCCTGACTTTC,CASSRDGSSGANVLTF
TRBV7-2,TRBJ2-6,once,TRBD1,TGTGCCAGCAGCTTAGGGGACAGCCTCTTGGGGGCCAACGTCCTGACTTTC,CASSLGDSLLGANVLTF
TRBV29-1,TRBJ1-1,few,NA,TGCAGCGTTGTCGAGAACACTGAAGCTTTCTTT,CSVVENTEAFF
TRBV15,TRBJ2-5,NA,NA,TGTGCCACCAGCAGAGATGACAGGCAAGAGACCCAGTACTTC,CATSRDDRQETQYF
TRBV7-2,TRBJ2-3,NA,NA,TGTGCCAGCAGCTTAGTCGCCGGGGTCAGCACAGATACGCAGTATTTT,CASSLVAGVSTDTQYF
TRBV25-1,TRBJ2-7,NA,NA,TGTGCCAGCGGGGGAATTTTTTACGAGCAGTACTTC,CASGGIFYEQYF
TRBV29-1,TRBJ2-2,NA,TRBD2,TGCAGCGCCATGACTAGCGGGGGTCGTAGCACCGGGGAGCTGTTTTTT,CSAMTSGGRSTGELFF
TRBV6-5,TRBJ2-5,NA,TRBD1,TGTGCCAGCACTAGACCAGGGGGCGTGGAGACCCAGTACTTC,CASTRPGGVETQYF
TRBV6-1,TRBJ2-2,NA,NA,TGTGCCAGCAGAGTTCACCGTGGCACCGGGGAGCTGTTTTTT,CASRVHRGTGELFF
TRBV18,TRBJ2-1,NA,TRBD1,TGTGCCAGCTCACCCCAGGGGGCGCTCACTGGTGAGCAGTTCTTC,CASSPQGALTGEQFF
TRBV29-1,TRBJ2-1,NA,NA,TGCAGCGCTGGGGCACAGGGAGAGCAGTTCTTC,CSAGAQGEQFF
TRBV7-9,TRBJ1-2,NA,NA,TGTGCCAGCAGCCGGACGGGGAATGGCTACACCTTC,CASSRTGNGYTF
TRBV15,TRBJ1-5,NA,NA,TGTGCCACCAGCAGAATGAATCAGCCCCAGCATTTT,CATSRMNQPQHF
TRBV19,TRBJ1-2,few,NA,TGTGCCAGTAGGATCCCGGGGAGCTATGGCTACACCTTC,CASRIPGSYGYTF
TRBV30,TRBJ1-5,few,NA,TGTGCCTGGAGGGACAGTCCTAGCAATCAGCCCCAGCATTTT,CAWRDSPSNQPQHF
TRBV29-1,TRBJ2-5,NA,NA,TGCAGCGTTGATCGGTCAATAGGGGGGCGGGAGACCCAGTACTTC,CSVDRSIGGRETQYF
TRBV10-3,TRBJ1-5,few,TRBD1,TGTGCCATCAGTGTCGGGACAGGGTCAGTCAATCAGCCCCAGCATTTT,CAISVGTGSVNQPQHF
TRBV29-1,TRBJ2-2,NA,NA,TGCAGCGTTATCCCTGGGAGCAGGGCGACCGGGGAGCTGTTTTTT,CSVIPGSRATGELFF
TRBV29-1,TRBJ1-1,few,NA,TGCAGCGTTGAGCGGGTGAACACTGAAGCTTTCTTT,CSVERVNTEAFF
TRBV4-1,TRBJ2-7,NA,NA,TGCGCCAGCAGCCCCTACCGACAGTTCACGACTTACGAGCAGTACTTC,CASSPYRQFTTYEQYF
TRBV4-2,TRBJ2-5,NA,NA,TGTGCCAGCAGCCACGGTCGCGGTGGTGCGGAGACCCAGTACTTC,CASSHGRGGAETQYF
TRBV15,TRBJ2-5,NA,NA,TGTGCCACCAGCAGAGATTCCAACTCCGGGGAGACCCAGTACTTC,CATSRDSNSGETQYF
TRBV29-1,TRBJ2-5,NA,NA,TGCAGCCTAAAACAGGGAGGGGAAGAGACCCAGTACTTC,CSLKQGGEETQYF
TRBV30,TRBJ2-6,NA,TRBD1,TGTGCCTGGAGTGGTAGGCAGGGGGCTGGGGCCAACGTCCTGACTTTC,CAWSGRQGAGANVLTF
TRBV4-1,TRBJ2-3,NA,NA,TGCGCCAGCAACCCGGGGATAGGCGCCCTCACAGATACGCAGTATTTT,CASNPGIGALTDTQYF